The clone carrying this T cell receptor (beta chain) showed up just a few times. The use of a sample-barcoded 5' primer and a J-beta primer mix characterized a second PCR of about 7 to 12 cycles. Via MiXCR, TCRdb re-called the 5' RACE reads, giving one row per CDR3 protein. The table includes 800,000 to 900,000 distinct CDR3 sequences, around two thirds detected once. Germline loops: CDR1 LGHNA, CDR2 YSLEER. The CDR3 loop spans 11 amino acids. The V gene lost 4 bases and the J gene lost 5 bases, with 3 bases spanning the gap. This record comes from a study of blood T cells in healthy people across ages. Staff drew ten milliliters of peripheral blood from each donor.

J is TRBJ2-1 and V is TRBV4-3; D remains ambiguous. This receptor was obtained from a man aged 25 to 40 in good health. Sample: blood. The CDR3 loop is CASSRHNEQFF. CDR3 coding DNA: TGCGCCAGCAGCCGTCACAATGAGCAGTTCTTC.